This is a list of T cell receptor beta chains from one sample in a study of breast tumors, draining lymph nodes, adjacent tissues. TCRdb reprocessed the multiplex PCR reads via MiXCR and lists one record per CDR3 protein. The repertoire includes some 100,000 distinct CDR3 sequences, around 20% of them detected once, and less than 1.5% sits in the top ten. Input material: axillary lymph node tissue. The receptors here all came from a female donor with breast cancer. Some clones in this sample may be carry-over from other donors' samples. The CDR3 runs from the conserved cysteine through the conserved F or W. A D gene is named only where the DNA matches it firmly. Clone size is given for some rows only: seen once, a few or many times, or a class if the clone is expanded.

>TRBJ2-5|TRBV7-3|many|TRBD1
CASSSWTGPQETQYF
TGTGCCAGCAGCTCCTGGACAGGCCCCCAAGAGACCCAGTACTTC
>TRBJ2-2|TRBV12-3/TRBV12-4|.|.
CASSYPRENTGELFF
TGTGCCAGCAGCTACCCCCGGGAAAACACCGGGGAGCTGTTTTTT
>TRBJ2-7|TRBV20-1|many|TRBD2
CSAGTSGSYEQYF
TGCAGTGCGGGGACTAGCGGTTCCTACGAGCAGTACTTC
>TRBJ1-5|TRBV19|.|.
CASHPQGLSNQLQHF
TGTGCCAGTCATCCCCAGGGACTGAGCAATCAGCTCCAGCATTTT
>TRBJ1-5|TRBV2|many|TRBD1
CASSEEGGGNQPQHF
TGTGCCAGCAGTGAAGAAGGGGGCGGCAATCAGCCCCAGCATTTT
>TRBJ1-2|TRBV9|many|TRBD1
CASSPFRTGVSPLGGYTF
TGTGCCAGCAGTCCCTTTCGAACAGGGGTCTCCCCGCTGGGTGGCTACACCTTC
>TRBJ2-2|TRBV27|.|.
CASRGGAPGELFF
TGTGCCAGCCGAGGGGGGGCTCCCGGGGAGCTGTTTTTT
>TRBJ2-5|TRBV6-5|many|TRBD1
CASRRQGWETQYF
TGTGCCAGCAGACGACAGGGGTGGGAGACCCAGTACTTC
>TRBJ2-1|TRBV4-1|.|TRBD2
CASSGLAGGDEQFF
TGCGCCAGCTCGGGACTAGCGGGGGGCGATGAGCAGTTCTTC
>TRBJ2-1|TRBV29-1|many|.
CSVEDLASLYNEQFF
TGCAGCGTTGAAGACCTAGCTAGCCTGTACAATGAGCAGTTCTTC
>TRBJ2-1|TRBV12-3/TRBV12-4|.|.
CASGTGLNEQLF
TGTGCCAGTGGGACGGGGCTGAATGAGCAGCTCTTC
>TRBJ2-3|TRBV10-3|many|TRBD1
CAITDRGRTDTQYF
TGTGCCATCACCGACAGGGGGCGGACAGATACGCAGTATTTT
>TRBJ2-2|TRBV2|many|TRBD2
CASRGETSGVVELFF
TGTGCCAGCAGGGGGGAGACTAGCGGGGTCGTGGAGCTGTTTTTT
>TRBJ1-2|TRBV6-1|many|TRBD1
CASSTGDWGYTF
TGTGCCAGCAGCACAGGGGATTGGGGCTACACCTTC
>TRBJ1-2|TRBV28|few|.
CASRLPGGTGNYGYTF
TGTGCCAGCAGGCTACCCGGGGGTACAGGGAACTATGGCTACACCTTC
>TRBJ1-2|TRBV24-1|many|.
CATSDFLGSGGYTF
TGTGCCACCAGTGATTTTTTGGGGTCTGGTGGCTACACCTTC
>TRBJ2-7|TRBV30|many|TRBD1
CAWRQPGQGSYEQYF
TGTGCCTGGAGGCAACCGGGACAGGGGAGCTACGAGCAGTACTTC
>TRBJ2-1|TRBV6-1|.|.
CASSESGGPAWRFF
TGTGCCAGCAGTGAATCTGGAGGGCCTGCATGGCGGTTCTTC
>TRBJ2-3|TRBV12-3/TRBV12-4|many|.
CASSPTQTSTDTQYF
TGTGCCAGCAGTCCGACGCAGACTAGCACAGATACGCAGTATTTT
>TRBJ2-7|TRBV7-9|many|.
CASSSDANYEQYF
TGTGCCAGCAGCTCGGACGCAAACTACGAGCAGTACTTC
>TRBJ2-1|TRBV4-1|.|TRBD2
CASSQAGTSGRGFSYNEQFF
TGCGCCAGCAGCCAAGCCGGGACTAGCGGGAGGGGTTTCTCCTACAATGAGCAGTTCTTC
>TRBJ1-5|TRBV2|many|TRBD1
CASSVLGQGSQPQHF
TGTGCCAGCAGTGTATTGGGACAGGGATCACAGCCCCAGCATTTT
>TRBJ1-5|TRBV5-5|many|TRBD1
CASSLGGQGAKQPQHF
TGTGCCAGCAGCTTGGGTGGACAGGGGGCAAAGCAGCCCCAGCATTTT
>TRBJ2-7|TRBV19|many|.
CASAHGHSSSYEQYF
TGTGCCAGCGCTCACGGACATTCCAGCTCCTACGAGCAGTACTTC
>TRBJ2-7|TRBV18|.|TRBD1
CASSNDGQGMYEQYF
TGTGCCAGCTCAAATGACGGACAGGGGATGTACGAGCAGTACTTC
>TRBJ1-2|TRBV10-2|many|TRBD1
CASSESGQGYGYTF
TGCGCCAGCAGTGAGTCCGGACAGGGCTATGGCTACACCTTC
>TRBJ2-3|TRBV28|.|.
CASNPGQHTDTQYF
TGTGCCAGCAACCCCGGACAGCACACAGATACGCAGTATTTT
>TRBJ2-2|TRBV30|.|.
CAWRRGLETGELFF
TGTGCCTGGAGGCGAGGTCTGGAGACCGGGGAGCTGTTTTTT
>TRBJ2-3|TRBV5-4|many|.
CASSFPSTDTQYF
TGTGCCAGCAGCTTCCCCAGCACAGATACGCAGTATTTT
>TRBJ1-1|TRBV2|once|.
CASSENRGIRGVAFF
TGTGCCAGCAGTGAAAATAGGGGAATTAGGGGGGTGGCTTTCTTT
>TRBJ1-5|TRBV19|few|.
CASRSESNSNQPQHF
TGTGCCAGTAGGTCGGAATCTAATAGCAATCAGCCCCAGCATTTT
>TRBJ1-2|TRBV5-4|.|TRBD1
CATRTGGKGYGYTF
TGTGCTACCCGGACAGGGGGCAAAGGCTATGGCTACACCTTC
>TRBJ2-3|TRBV20-1|many|TRBD2
CSAIAGGTADTQYF
TGCAGTGCTATAGCGGGGGGGACGGCGGATACGCAGTATTTT
>TRBJ2-4|TRBV20-1|few|TRBD2
CSARPSGGRVAKNIQYF
TGCAGTGCCAGACCTAGCGGGGGCCGAGTAGCCAAAAACATTCAGTACTTC
>TRBJ1-2|TRBV6-1|few|TRBD1
CASSETGTGVNGYTF
TGTGCCAGCAGTGAAACCGGGACAGGGGTTAATGGCTACACCTTC
>TRBJ2-3|TRBV9|many|TRBD2
CASSGGGAGADTQYF
TGTGCCAGCAGCGGCGGGGGGGCCGGTGCAGATACGCAGTATTTT
>TRBJ2-5|TRBV5-1|many|TRBD1
CASSLPPGQGKTQYF
TGCGCCAGCAGCTTGCCACCGGGACAGGGGAAGACCCAGTACTTC
>TRBJ2-1|TRBV14|many|TRBD2
CASSRRLAGASYNEQFF
TGTGCCAGCAGCCGCCGACTAGCGGGGGCTAGCTACAATGAGCAGTTCTTC
>TRBJ2-5|TRBV7-3|many|.
CASSPGGGETQYF
TGTGCCAGCAGTCCAGGGGGGGGAGAGACCCAGTACTTC
>TRBJ2-3|TRBV14|.|TRBD2
CASSQRAGGPSSDTQYF
TGTGCCAGCAGCCAAAGAGCGGGAGGGCCCTCTTCAGATACGCAGTATTTT
>TRBJ1-3|TRBV18|.|.
CASSPLADVATIYF
TGTGCCAGCTCACCCCTGGCGGACGTGGCCACCATATATTTT
>TRBJ2-3|TRBV11-2|.|TRBD2
CASSIAGGSSTDTQYF
TGTGCCAGCAGTATAGCGGGGGGCTCCAGCACAGATACGCAGTATTTT
>TRBJ2-1|TRBV2|many|TRBD2
CASSALLAERNEQFF
TGTGCCAGCAGTGCATTACTAGCGGAACGCAATGAGCAGTTCTTC
>TRBJ2-1|TRBV5-6|.|.
CASIPMTGDNEQFF
TGTGCCAGCATCCCGATGACAGGCGACAATGAGCAGTTCTTC
>TRBJ2-7|TRBV27|few|.
CASQRDGRSYEQYF
TGTGCCAGCCAACGGGACGGGCGCTCCTACGAGCAGTACTTC
>TRBJ2-7|TRBV6-7|many|TRBD2
CASSYRSLGGGTSYEQYF
TGTGCCAGCAGTTATCGATCCCTAGGCGGGGGGACCTCCTACGAGCAGTACTTC
>TRBJ2-7|TRBV7-2|.|.
CASSAQGRNEQYF
TGTGCCAGTAGCGCACAGGGGAGGAACGAGCAGTACTTC
>TRBJ2-7|TRBV20-1|many|TRBD1
CSARDRTRGPEQYF
TGCAGTGCTAGAGATCGGACCAGGGGGCCCGAGCAGTACTTC
>TRBJ2-7|TRBV27|many|TRBD2
CAVAGAYEQYF
TGTGCAGTAGCGGGAGCCTACGAGCAGTACTTC
>TRBJ2-1|TRBV6-1|many|.
CASSEQGFGNEQFF
TGTGCCAGCAGTGAACAGGGATTTGGGAATGAGCAGTTCTTC
>TRBJ2-3|TRBV5-6|many|.
CASSLAGLSTDTQYF
TGTGCCAGCAGCTTGGCCGGTTTGTCCACAGATACGCAGTATTTT
>TRBJ1-3|TRBV2|many|.
CASRGTSWENYGNTIYF
TGTGCCAGCAGAGGGACGAGCTGGGAAAACTACGGAAACACCATATATTTT
>TRBJ2-4|TRBV2|.|.
CASSPTGEIKNIQYF
TGTGCCAGCAGTCCCACGGGGGAGATCAAAAACATTCAGTACTTC
>TRBJ1-2|TRBV5-6|many|.
CASSSLGDGGVYGYTF
TGTGCCAGCAGCTCTTTGGGGGACGGGGGGGTCTATGGCTACACCTTC
>TRBJ1-2|TRBV6-9|many|.
CASNRDYGYTF
TGTGCCAGCAACAGGGACTATGGCTACACCTTC
>TRBJ1-3|TRBV9|many|.
CASSVDPQGWENTIYF
TGTGCCAGCAGCGTAGATCCGCAGGGATGGGAAAACACCATATATTTT